What follows is one TCR beta chain and its context. Its target is unknown. The same CDR3 can be traced to other DNA sequences in this sample. The CDR3 runs 13 residues. The ends were cut back, 2 bases at V and 6 bases at J, with 12 bases in the middle. Germline V gene lookup returns CDR1 SQVTM and CDR2 ANQGSEA. These data originate in a study of beta chain features in type 1 diabetes. Expressed TCRB transcripts got sequenced, as all isolated RNA was reverse transcribed. The repertoire was sequenced with immunoSEQ multiplex PCR; TCRdb's copy has only in-frame clones and lacks some. The sample holds roughly 150,000 clones; under 13% are singletons and the top ten take 0.5%. Whole-study findings and limits: Across all four CD4+ subsets, people with type 1 diabetes showed modestly shorter TCRB CDR3s. Short templates might get an advantage during PCR, and this would be equal in patients and controls. These data did not resolve whether HLA type affects TCRB rearrangement. Sampled from patients, naive, central memory and Treg TCRB repertoires appeared more similar than those sampled from healthy donors.

The V and J genes are TRBV29-1 and TRBJ2-3, with D possibly TRBD2 on 5 matching bases. Sequences were obtained from central memory CD4+ T cells from blood. The TCR originated in a man between 25 and 39 years old with type 1 diabetes. CDR3 bases: TGCAGCGTTGAAAGAGGGAAAAGGGATACGCAGTATTTT. Residues: CSVERGKRDTQYF.